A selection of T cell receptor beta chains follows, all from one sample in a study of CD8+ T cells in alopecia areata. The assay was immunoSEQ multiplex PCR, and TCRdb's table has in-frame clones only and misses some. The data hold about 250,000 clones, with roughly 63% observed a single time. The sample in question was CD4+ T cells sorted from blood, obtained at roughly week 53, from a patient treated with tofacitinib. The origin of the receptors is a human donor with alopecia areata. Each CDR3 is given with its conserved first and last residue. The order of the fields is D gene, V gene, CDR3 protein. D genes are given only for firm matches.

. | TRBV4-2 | CASSQVATPAAKNIQYF
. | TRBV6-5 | CASRGNTQYF
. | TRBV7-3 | CASSVGRYTEAFF
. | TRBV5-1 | CASSLGWDQETQYF
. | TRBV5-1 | CASSDEGRLYEQYF
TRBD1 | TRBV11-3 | CASSLGTGDTDTQYF
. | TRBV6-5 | CASRTQGYYGYTF
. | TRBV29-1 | CSVDRGRNTGELFF
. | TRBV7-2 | CASSLEGFGEQFF
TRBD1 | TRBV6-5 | CASNRQGALAGELFF
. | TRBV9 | CASSVEEQETQYF
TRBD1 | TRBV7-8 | CASSLVVRGNSGANVLTF
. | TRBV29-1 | CSGRGGGETQYF
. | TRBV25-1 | CASRRSRASHSPLHF
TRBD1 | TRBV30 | CAWGRTGTQPQHF
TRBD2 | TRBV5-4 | CASSLVGLAGGYRETQYF
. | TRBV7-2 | CASSQEGAGRETQYF
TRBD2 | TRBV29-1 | CSVSVGLAGGPEQFF
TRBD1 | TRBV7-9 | CASSSFRGPGIGEQYF
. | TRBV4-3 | CASSQGRDRGYTF
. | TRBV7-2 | CASSLAYNTDTQYF
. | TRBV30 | CAWNNYNLNSPLHF
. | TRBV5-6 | CASSLAGRLSGANVLTF
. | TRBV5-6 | CASSLGPSQDTQYF
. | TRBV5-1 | CASSLRGSQPQHF
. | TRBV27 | CASSFLGTIGYTF
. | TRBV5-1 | CASSPILGGNTEAFF
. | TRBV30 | CAWSETGPYYEQYF
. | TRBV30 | CAWSPWQGDSPLHF